This is a list of T cell receptor beta chains from one sample in a study of T cell repertoires in cytomegalovirus infection. TCRdb re-derived calls from the reads in MiXCR, one entry per CDR3 protein. Of around 530,000 distinct CDR3 sequences listed, approximately 26% are singletons. Sequenced input: PBMCs. Source of these receptors: a human donor in good health (CMV status not recorded). Some clones in this sample may be carry-over from other donors' samples. Each CDR3 is given with its conserved first and last residue. The order of the fields is D gene, J gene, V gene, CDR3 length, clone size, CDR3 protein, CDR3 DNA. A D gene is named only where the DNA matches it firmly. Only some rows state a clone size, as once, few, many or a class for expanded clones.

>TRBD2|TRBJ2-5|TRBV7-2|14|-
CASSWQTSGETQYF
TGTGCCAGCAGCTGGCAGACTAGCGGGGAGACCCAGTACTTC
>TRBD1|TRBJ1-1|TRBV10-3|13|-
CAISRDRNTEAFF
TGTGCCATCAGTAGGGACAGAAACACTGAAGCTTTCTTT
>-|TRBJ2-5|TRBV2|12|-
CASSEASGTQYF
TGTGCCAGCAGTGAAGCCAGCGGGACCCAGTACTTC
>TRBD2|TRBJ2-1|TRBV7-2|16|few
CASSLRGTSGNIEQFF
TGTGCCAGCAGCTTAAGAGGGACTAGCGGGAATATTGAGCAGTTCTTC
>-|TRBJ2-5|TRBV7-7|12|-
CASAGTGETQYF
TGTGCCAGCGCCGGGACGGGAGAGACCCAGTACTTC
>-|TRBJ2-7|TRBV20-1|14|few
CSASGQLSSYEQYF
TGCAGTGCTAGCGGGCAGCTGAGCTCCTACGAGCAGTACTTC
>TRBD2|TRBJ2-3|TRBV11-3|17|few
CASSGTGGRIWTDTQYF
TGTGCCAGCAGCGGCACAGGCGGGAGGATATGGACAGATACGCAGTATTTT
>-|TRBJ2-5|TRBV18|14|few
CASSPYLSEETQYF
TGTGCCAGCTCACCTTACTTGTCTGAAGAGACCCAGTACTTC
>-|TRBJ2-1|TRBV7-8|16|many
CASSPRAQGSYNEQFF
TGTGCCAGCAGCCCTAGGGCGCAGGGGTCCTACAATGAGCAGTTCTTC
>-|TRBJ1-5|TRBV7-2|15|few
CASSLTGDGRQPQHF
TGTGCCAGCAGCTTAACGGGGGATGGTCGTCAGCCCCAGCATTTT
>-|TRBJ2-5|TRBV5-4|15|-
CASSLRTSLQETQYF
TGTGCCAGCAGCTTGCGGACAAGCCTCCAAGAGACCCAGTACTTC
>-|TRBJ2-7|TRBV9|16|few
CASSVAPSENLYEQYF
TGTGCCAGCAGCGTAGCGCCTAGCGAGAACCTCTACGAGCAGTACTTC
>-|TRBJ1-2|TRBV29-1|14|-
CSVRYDIRGYGYTF
TGCAGCGTTCGGTACGACATTCGGGGCTATGGCTACACCTTC
>-|TRBJ2-2|TRBV7-9|13|-
CASIPPNTGELFF
TGTGCCAGCATCCCTCCGAACACCGGGGAGCTGTTTTTT
>TRBD1|TRBJ1-1|TRBV7-2|15|-
CASSTRGQGYAEAFF
TGTGCCAGCAGCACAAGGGGACAGGGTTACGCTGAAGCTTTCTTT
>-|TRBJ1-4|TRBV5-1|13|few
CASSNDGYEKLFF
TGCGCCAGCAGCAATGACGGTTATGAAAAACTGTTTTTT
>-|TRBJ1-1|TRBV6-5|15|-
CASSWGGSMNTEAFF
TGTGCCAGCAGTTGGGGGGGTTCCATGAACACTGAAGCTTTCTTT
>-|TRBJ1-2|TRBV5-1|14|-
CASSLVSGGRGYTF
TGCGCCAGCAGCTTGGTTTCAGGAGGGAGAGGCTACACCTTC
>-|TRBJ1-2|TRBV6-2/TRBV6-3|12|-
CASRGGQYGYTF
TGTGCCAGCAGAGGAGGGCAATATGGCTACACCTTC
>TRBD2|TRBJ2-3|TRBV11-2|17|-
CASSSNGPSGRPDTQYF
TGTGCCAGCAGCTCGAACGGACCTAGCGGGAGGCCAGATACGCAGTATTTT
>-|TRBJ2-7|TRBV28|13|once
CASSLQQPYEQYF
TGTGCCAGCAGTTTACAACAGCCCTACGAGCAGTACTTC
>-|TRBJ1-1|TRBV12-3/TRBV12-4|14|once
CASSRRLSGERAFF
TGTGCCAGCAGCCGAAGGTTGTCTGGGGAAAGAGCTTTCTTT
>-|TRBJ1-6|TRBV9|14|few
CASSPSPGNSPLHF
TGTGCCAGCAGCCCCAGCCCAGGAAATTCACCCCTCCACTTT
>-|TRBJ1-3|TRBV7-2|13|-
CASGSDFRATIYF
TGTGCCAGCGGGTCAGACTTCAGGGCCACCATATATTTT
>TRBD2|TRBJ2-3|TRBV7-2|17|few
CASSQLTSGSPVDTQYF
TGTGCCAGCAGCCAACTGACTAGCGGGAGTCCGGTAGATACGCAGTATTTT
>-|TRBJ2-2|TRBV27|12|few
CASSLPLGELFF
TGTGCCAGCAGCCTACCTCTCGGGGAGCTGTTTTTT
>-|TRBJ1-1|TRBV7-9|13|few
CASSIQEDTEAFF
TGTGCCAGCAGCATTCAGGAGGACACTGAAGCTTTCTTT
>-|TRBJ2-1|TRBV19|14|few
CASSAPDRYNEQFF
TGTGCCAGTAGTGCCCCCGACAGGTACAATGAGCAGTTCTTC
>-|TRBJ2-5|TRBV7-6|15|-
CASSFSRRGGETQYF
TGTGCCAGCAGCTTCAGTAGAAGGGGCGGGGAGACCCAGTACTTC
>-|TRBJ2-3|TRBV5-5|16|few
CASTRRDSPGPDTQYF
TGTGCCAGCACTCGGAGGGACTCCCCGGGCCCAGATACGCAGTATTTT
>-|TRBJ2-1|TRBV2|17|few
CASSGTESRTIYNEQFF
TGTGCCAGCAGCGGGACGGAGTCACGAACTATCTACAATGAGCAGTTCTTC
>-|TRBJ1-2|TRBV30|11|-
CAWDTGYGYTF
TGTGCCTGGGATACAGGGTATGGCTACACCTTC
>-|TRBJ1-1|TRBV12-3/TRBV12-4|15|-
CASSPPRGSGTEAFF
TGTGCCAGCAGCCCCCCGAGGGGCAGTGGGACTGAAGCTTTCTTT
>TRBD1|TRBJ2-2|TRBV10-3|14|few
CAISGQVNTGELFF
TGTGCCATCAGCGGACAGGTTAACACCGGGGAGCTGTTTTTT
>-|TRBJ1-1|TRBV7-9|13|few
CASSRRPEAEAFF
TGTGCCAGCAGTCGAAGACCGGAGGCTGAAGCTTTCTTT
>TRBD2|TRBJ2-1|TRBV7-8|15|few
CASSPGLAGVGEQFF
TGTGCCAGCAGCCCTGGACTAGCGGGAGTGGGGGAGCAGTTCTTC
>TRBD2|TRBJ2-3|TRBV5-5|20|-
CASSLEGRLAGGVGTDTQYF
TGTGCCAGCAGCTTGGAAGGTCGCCTAGCGGGAGGTGTGGGCACAGATACGCAGTATTTT